This TCR beta chain appears in the sequencing data of a study of identifying expanded T cells in peripheral blood. V trimming: 3 bases; J trimming: 5 bases; junction bases outside the gene matches: 8. The CDR3 covers 16 residues. Germline CDR1 ENHRY, CDR2 SYGVKD. Sequencing used immunoSEQ multiplex PCR; TCRdb keeps in-frame clones, though not all of them. The sample gives some 130,000 clones, approximately 86% of which show up once; roughly 8% is in the top ten. This clone showed up just once. What was sequenced was blood. The rearrangement joins TRBV10-3 to TRBJ2-2; 8 nucleotides line up with TRBD1. The origin of this receptor is a person aged 18 to 70 in good health. The CDR3 region is CAISDSPGGGTGELFF. The CDR3 coding sequence is TGTGCCATCAGTGATTCTCCAGGGGGCGGAACCGGGGAGCTGTTTTTT.